The 25 T cell receptor beta chains listed next were all sequenced from one sample in a study of blood T cell repertoires in COVID-19. The assay was immunoSEQ multiplex PCR, and TCRdb's table has in-frame clones only and misses some. The sample has around 37,000 clones; about 91% are singletons. The sample comprised peripheral blood. These receptors were collected from a woman at least 80 years old with acute or convalescent COVID-19.

This chain uses TRBV19 with TRBJ2-5; 7 positions agree with TRBD2. The CDR3 totals 17 residues. Looked up from germline, CDR1 is LNHDA and CDR2 is SQIVND (reference sequence). With V trimmed by 4 bases and J by 6 bases, 17 bases remained unmatched. The CDR3 here is CASSNSGRRGGMKTQYF. CDR3 coding DNA: TGTGCCAGTAGTAACTCTGGGCGCCGCGGGGGTATGAAGACCCAGTACTTC.

The rearrangement links TRBV7-9 to TRBJ2-5, with D possibly matching TRBD1 (6 bases). This CDR3 region has 14 residues. In germline, CDR1 is SEHNR, CDR2 FQNEAQ (reference sequence). V gave up 6 bases and J gave up 2 bases, with 13 bases separating them. The chain's CDR3 is CASRHGTTQETQYF. As DNA, the CDR3 is TGTGCCAGCAGACACGGGACAACTCAAGAGACCCAGTACTTC.

The CDR3 loop is CASSFAGQGFQETQYF. As DNA, the CDR3 is TGTGCCAGCAGTTTCGCGGGACAGGGCTTTCAAGAGACCCAGTACTTC. The genes are TRBV2 and TRBJ2-5; 9 nucleotides align to TRBD1. V was pared by 5 bases and J by 2 bases, with 9 bases of the junction left unmatched. The germline V gene encodes CDR1 SNHLY and CDR2 FYNNEI. This CDR3 comprises 16 residues.

This clone appeared a single time. J is TRBJ1-1 and V is TRBV27; a possible D gene is TRBD1 (5 bases). Trimming stripped 6 bases from V and 5 bases from J, with 19 bases between. CDR3 length equals 15 residues. The germline V gene has CDR1 MNHEY and CDR2 SMNVEV (reference sequence). This CDR3 reads CASRREGFGGTEAFF. The DNA of the CDR3 is TGTGCCAGCAGGAGGGAGGGGTTTGGAGGGACTGAAGCTTTCTTT.

The chain employs TRBV5-1 and TRBJ1-4; the D gene is possibly TRBD1 (6 bases). The CDR3 extends over 15 amino acids. The V and J ends lost 7 bases and 0 bases respectively, with 13 bases between them. Germline lookup yields CDR1 SGHRS and CDR2 YFSETQ. Here the CDR3 reads CASAPGQPTNEKLFF. DNA of the CDR3: TGCGCCAGCGCGCCGGGACAACCAACTAATGAAAAACTGTTTTTT.

This chain links TRBV9 with TRBJ1-1; tentative D call: TRBD1 (5 bases). The V end was cut by 0 bases, the J end by 5 bases, with 11 bases between. Per the germline V gene, CDR1 is SGDLS and CDR2 is YYNGEE. This CDR3 has 14 amino acids. This CDR3 reads CASSVVQGGTEAFF. The CDR3 bases are TGTGCCAGCAGCGTAGTCCAGGGCGGTACTGAAGCTTTCTTT.

The chain carries TRBV30 and TRBJ2-2; TRBD1 might be the D (5 bases). V lost 4 bases, J lost 3 bases, and 15 bases lay in between. The CDR3 consists of 15 residues. From germline, CDR1 is GTSNPN and CDR2 SVGIG (reference sequence). CDR3 sequence: CAWIQQGVDTGELFF. The CDR3 DNA reads TGTGCCTGGATCCAGCAGGGTGTAGACACCGGGGAGCTGTTTTTT.

The J gene is TRBJ2-1, the V gene TRBV20-1; the D gene is possibly TRBD2 (5 bases). The V gene's germline CDR1 is DFQATT and CDR2 SNEGSKA (reference sequence). Trimming removed 3 bases from V and 9 bases from J, with 30 bases in between. There are 18 residues in the CDR3. DNA of the CDR3: TGCAGTGCTAGTCATTCTGCGGCGGCGGGCCAGAGTTGGGGTGAGCAGTTCTTC. Encoded protein: CSASHSAAAGQSWGEQFF.

The gene calls are TRBV29-1 and TRBJ1-2; 9 bases match TRBD1. V lost 4 bases to trimming and J lost 6 bases; unmatched junction nucleotides: 3. The germline V gene has CDR1 SQVTM and CDR2 ANQGSEA. CDR3 length equals 12 residues. The CDR3 DNA sequence: TGCAGCGTTGGGGACAGGGTAAATGGCTACACCTTC. This sequence encodes CSVGDRVNGYTF. The variable domain in full, with the rest retrieved from reference TRBV29-1 and TRBJ1-2, is SAVISQKPSRDICQRGTSLTIQCQVDSQVTMMFWYRQQPGQSLTLIATANQGSEATYESGFVIDKFPISRPNLTFSTLTVSNMSPEDSSIYLCSVGDRVNGYTFGSGTRLTVV.

The chain uses TRBV18 and TRBJ1-2; the D is unclear. V lost 4 bases to trimming and J lost 4 bases, with 13 bases between them. This CDR3 has 14 amino acids. Per the germline V gene, CDR1 is KGHSH and CDR2 is LQKENI. The CDR3 DNA sequence: TGTGCCAGCTCACAGAACACCAACCCCTATGGCTACACCTTC. This encodes CASSQNTNPYGYTF.

This rearrangement joins TRBV4-3 to TRBJ1-2, with D unclear. Trimming removed 0 bases from V and 2 bases from J, with 13 bases in between. Germline-derived CDR1 and CDR2 are LGHNA and YSLEER. The CDR3 is 16 residues long. The DNA of the CDR3 is TGCGCCAGCAGCCAAGACTATACTGGACTGAACTATGGCTACACCTTC. This gives the protein CASSQDYTGLNYGYTF.

The chain couples TRBV27 to TRBJ1-1, with D unresolved. This CDR3 has 13 residues. Trimming removed 2 bases from V and 3 bases from J, with 7 bases in between. Germline V CDR1 and CDR2: MNHEY, SMNVEV (reference sequence). The CDR3 protein is CASSLRGYTEAFF. The CDR3 DNA sequence: TGTGCCAGCAGTTTAAGAGGGTACACTGAAGCTTTCTTT.

This clone has a single count. The chain employs TRBV7-6 and TRBJ2-5; TRBD1 is a possible D gene (6 bases). The CDR3 is 15 residues long. The V end lost 1 base, the J end lost 5 bases, and 14 bases lay between the germline ends. Germline assignment: CDR1 SGHVS and CDR2 FNYEAQ. CDR3 nucleotides: TGTGCCAGCAGCTTAGGGACCGGACAGCGCGAGACCCAGTACTTC. Its protein product is CASSLGTGQRETQYF.

This sequence joins TRBV5-1 and TRBJ2-2; possible D gene TRBD1, 6 bases. Trimming cost V 0 bases and J 10 bases, with 13 bases left between them. The germline V gene encodes CDR1 SGHRS and CDR2 YFSETQ. This CDR3 is built from 14 residues. CDR3 nucleotides: TGCGCCAGCAGCTTGGGGCAGGGGCTGGAGGAGCTGTTTTTT. Translating gives CASSLGQGLEELFF.

V is TRBV5-1 and J is TRBJ2-2; 13 nucleotides match TRBD2. Per the germline V gene, CDR1 is SGHRS and CDR2 is YFSETQ. V lost 9 bases, J lost 1 base, and 3 bases stayed unmatched. This CDR3 has 15 residues. CDR3 sequence (DNA): TGCGCCACCAGGACTAGCGGGGGGAACACCGGGGAGCTGTTTTTT. It yields the protein CATRTSGGNTGELFF.

This chain joins TRBV5-1 and TRBJ2-1; 10 bases line up with TRBD2. Germline trimming cut 4 bases from V and 4 bases from J; bases unmatched to any gene: 5. Germline V CDR1 and CDR2: SGHRS, YFSETQ. The CDR3 spans 15 residues. CDR3 bases: TGCGCCAGCAGCCCTATAGCGGGGGGTTACAATGAGCAGTTCTTC. The encoded protein is CASSPIAGGYNEQFF. The full variable domain, with the rest looked up from reference TRBV5-1 and TRBJ2-1, is KAGVTQTPRYLIKTRGQQVTLSCSPISGHRSVSWYQQTPGQGLQFLFEYFSETQRNKGNFPGRFSGRQFSNSRSEMNVSTLELGDSALYLCASSPIAGGYNEQFFGPGTRLTVL.

The chain recombines TRBV7-2 with TRBJ1-3, with D maybe TRBD1 (6 bases). The CDR3 sequence is 16 residues long. The germline CDR1 and CDR2 sequences are SGHTA and FQGNSA. V was shortened by 4 bases and J by 4 bases, with 17 bases between the two germline ends. The CDR3 nucleotides read TGTGCCAGCAGCTACGCCCCCACAGGGACGGGAAACACCATATATTTT. Encoded protein: CASSYAPTGTGNTIYF.

The chain uses TRBV18 and TRBJ1-2, with D hard to call. Per germline, CDR1 KGHSH and CDR2 LQKENI. The CDR3 runs to 13 residues. V was clipped by 1 base and J by 3 bases, with 6 bases between them. The CDR3 reads CASSPRQYYGYTF. The CDR3 coding sequence is TGTGCCAGCTCACCACGGCAGTACTATGGCTACACCTTC.

The chain links TRBV5-4 to TRBJ2-1, with D perhaps TRBD1 (6 bases). The CDR3 length is 15 residues. Trimming stripped 1 base from V and 4 bases from J, with 12 bases between. Germline CDR1 is SGHNT and CDR2 is YYREEE (reference sequence). CDR3 coding DNA: TGTGCCAGCAGCTTGTGGCAGGGGATTTACAATGAGCAGTTCTTC. Amino acids: CASSLWQGIYNEQFF.

A word on this clone: At one end the junction does not follow the germline gene, possibly because of a read error. The chain joins TRBV7-7 to TRBJ2-3; D might be TRBD1 (6 bases). The V gene's germline CDR1 is SSHAT and CDR2 FNYEAQ (reference sequence). This CDR3 has 20 amino acids. Here the CDR3 reads CASSLAPGTRSTQFTDTQYF. The DNA of the CDR3 is TGTGCTAGCAGCTTAGCGCCCGGGACACGATCAACACAATTCACAGATACGCAGTATTTT.

The V and J genes are TRBV19 and TRBJ1-5; no definite D call. V lost 7 bases, J lost 7 bases, and 17 bases lay in between. This CDR3 region has 14 residues. The germline V gene encodes CDR1 LNHDA and CDR2 SQIVND (reference sequence). The CDR3 reads CASTPGFRGQPQHF. The CDR3 nucleotides are TGTGCCAGTACCCCCGGCTTTCGAGGGCAGCCCCAGCATTTT.

The chain links TRBV20-1 to TRBJ2-5; no reliable D call. The CDR3 extends over 11 amino acids. Germline CDR1 and CDR2: DFQATT and SNEGSKA (reference sequence). Trimming cost V 1 base and J 7 bases, with 7 bases left between them. CDR3 protein: CSARGSGTQYF. The CDR3 nucleotides are TGCAGTGCTAGAGGTTCAGGGACCCAGTACTTC.

This clone came up once. The chain joins TRBV3-1 (or the pseudogene TRBV3-2) to TRBJ2-3; TRBD2 matches at 8 bases. In germline, CDR1 is LGHDT, CDR2 YNNKEL (reference sequence). The V segment lost 2 bases and the J segment 5 bases; nucleotides outside the gene matches: 0. This CDR3 is 13 amino acids long. DNA of the CDR3: TGTGCCAGCAGCCAACGGGGGGGAGATACGCAGTATTTT. Its translation is CASSQRGGDTQYF.

This rearrangement joins TRBV9 to TRBJ2-3; 8 bases agree with TRBD1. Germline loops: CDR1 SGDLS, CDR2 YYNGEE. Losses at the gene ends were 0 bases for V and 4 bases for J; bases not matched to a gene: 4. The CDR3 runs to 15 residues. CDR3 in amino acids: CASSVDGTGPDTQYF. The CDR3 nucleotides are TGTGCCAGCAGCGTAGACGGGACAGGTCCAGATACGCAGTATTTT.

The chain combines TRBV19 with TRBJ2-5; 11 positions match TRBD2. The CDR3 length is 18 residues. Germline CDR1 LNHDA, CDR2 SQIVND (reference sequence). V lost 1 base to trimming and J lost 5 bases; unmatched junction nucleotides: 12. CDR3 DNA sequence: TGTGCCAGTAGTATAGGACTAGCGGGGAACTGGATGATGGAGACCCAGTACTTC. Protein product: CASSIGLAGNWMMETQYF.